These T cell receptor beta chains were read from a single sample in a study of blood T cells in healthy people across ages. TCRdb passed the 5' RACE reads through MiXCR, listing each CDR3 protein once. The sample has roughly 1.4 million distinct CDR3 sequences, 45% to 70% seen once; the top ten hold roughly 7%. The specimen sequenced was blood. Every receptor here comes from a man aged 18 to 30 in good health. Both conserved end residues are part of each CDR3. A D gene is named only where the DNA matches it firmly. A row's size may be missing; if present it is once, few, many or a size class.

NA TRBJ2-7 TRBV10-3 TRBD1 CAISEGTASVHEQYF TGTGCCATCAGTGAGGGGACAGCGTCGGTCCACGAGCAGTACTTC
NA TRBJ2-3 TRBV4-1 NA CASSHPTSTDTQYF TGCGCCAGCAGCCACCCCACTAGCACAGATACGCAGTATTTT
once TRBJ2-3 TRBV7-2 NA CASSGTQISTETQYF TGTGCCAGCAGCGGAACACAGATTAGCACAGAGACGCAGTATTTT
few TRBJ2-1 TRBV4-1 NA CASSQESRVYNEQFF TGCGCCAGCAGCCAAGAATCCAGGGTATACAATGAGCAGTTCTTC
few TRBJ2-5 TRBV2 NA CASSPLLGETQYF TGTGCCAGCAGTCCGCTTCTCGGAGAGACCCAGTACTTC
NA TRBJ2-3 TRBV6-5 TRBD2 CASSYTPLAGNTDTQYF TGTGCCAGCAGTTATACCCCACTAGCGGGGAACACAGATACGCAGTATTTT
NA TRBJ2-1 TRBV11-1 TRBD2 CASSSPRTSGGSSYNEQFF TGTGCCAGCAGCTCCCCCAGGACTAGCGGGGGATCCTCCTACAATGAGCAGTTCTTC
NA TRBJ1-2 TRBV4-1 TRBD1 CASSQVGDRGNYGYTF TGCGCCAGCAGCCAAGTGGGCGACAGGGGAAACTATGGCTACACCTTC
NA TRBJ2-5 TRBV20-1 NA CSASFTQGQETQYF TGCAGTGCTAGCTTCACCCAGGGGCAAGAGACCCAGTACTTC
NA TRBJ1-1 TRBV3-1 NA CASSQEGRNTEAFF TGCGCCAGCAGCCAAGAGGGCAGAAACACTGAAGCTTTCTTT
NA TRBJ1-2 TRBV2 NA CASSGVRYGYTF TGTGCCAGCAGTGGAGTTCGCTATGGCTACACCTTC